Listed below are T cell receptor beta chains from one sample, sequenced in a study of T-cell memory formation after mild COVID-19. TCRdb redid the calling of the 5' RACE reads with MiXCR, one entry per CDR3 protein. The sample shows 300,000 to 400,000 distinct CDR3 sequences, more than 15% of them seen only once. The sample taken for sequencing was PBMCs or a T cell subset sorted from them (not recorded which). The receptors originated from a man younger than 35 who had mild COVID-19 (a few samples of this study predate the infection). Cell type and time point are not known. CDR3s include the opening cysteine and the closing phenylalanine or tryptophan. D genes are given only for firm matches. Rows may omit the clone size; those that give it use once, few, many or a size class.

J gene: TRBJ1-3
V gene: TRBV6-2/TRBV6-3
clone size: few
D gene: .
CDR3 protein: CASSLLDTSFSGNTIYF
CDR3 DNA: TGTGCCAGCAGCCTATTGGACACATCATTCTCTGGAAACACCATATATTTT

J gene: TRBJ2-3
V gene: TRBV20-1
clone size: few
D gene: .
CDR3 protein: CSAHPGLAQYF
CDR3 DNA: TGCAGTGCTCATCCGGGGCTCGCGCAGTATTTT

J gene: TRBJ2-3
V gene: TRBV7-9
clone size: few
D gene: .
CDR3 protein: CASSQGQFLTDTQYF
CDR3 DNA: TGTGCCAGCAGCCAAGGACAGTTTTTAACAGATACGCAGTATTTT

J gene: TRBJ2-5
V gene: TRBV12-3/TRBV12-4
clone size: .
D gene: .
CDR3 protein: CASSWAVQETQYF
CDR3 DNA: TGTGCCAGCAGTTGGGCGGTCCAAGAGACCCAGTACTTC

J gene: TRBJ2-7
V gene: TRBV29-1
clone size: .
D gene: .
CDR3 protein: CSVEGIDYEQYF
CDR3 DNA: TGCAGCGTTGAGGGAATCGACTACGAGCAGTACTTC

J gene: TRBJ1-1
V gene: TRBV5-1
clone size: .
D gene: .
CDR3 protein: CASSLRIGRSNTEAFF
CDR3 DNA: TGCGCCAGCAGCTTGAGAATTGGTCGGAGTAACACTGAAGCTTTCTTT

J gene: TRBJ2-3
V gene: TRBV15
clone size: many
D gene: .
CDR3 protein: CATSRGSPGDPTDTQYF
CDR3 DNA: TGTGCCACCAGCAGAGGGTCACCGGGGGACCCCACAGATACGCAGTATTTT

J gene: TRBJ2-7
V gene: TRBV5-1
clone size: .
D gene: TRBD1
CDR3 protein: CASSFDRGLSSYEQYF
CDR3 DNA: TGCGCCAGCAGCTTCGACAGGGGGCTTAGCTCCTACGAGCAGTACTTC

J gene: TRBJ2-7
V gene: TRBV6-6
clone size: .
D gene: TRBD1
CDR3 protein: CASSERQGDYEQYF
CDR3 DNA: TGTGCCAGCAGTGAAAGACAGGGGGACTACGAGCAGTACTTC

J gene: TRBJ1-5
V gene: TRBV6-1
clone size: few
D gene: .
CDR3 protein: CASSELLNQPQHF
CDR3 DNA: TGTGCCAGCAGTGAACTACTCAATCAGCCCCAGCATTTT

J gene: TRBJ2-5
V gene: TRBV5-6
clone size: once
D gene: .
CDR3 protein: CASSLEILGGETQYF
CDR3 DNA: TGTGCCAGCAGCTTGGAGATCCTGGGGGGAGAGACCCAGTACTTC

J gene: TRBJ2-3
V gene: TRBV4-1
clone size: .
D gene: TRBD1
CDR3 protein: CASSLPGQGAKDTQYF
CDR3 DNA: TGCGCCAGCAGCCTACCCGGACAGGGGGCAAAAGATACGCAGTATTTT

J gene: TRBJ1-1
V gene: TRBV9
clone size: few
D gene: TRBD1
CDR3 protein: CASSVTGGYTEAFF
CDR3 DNA: TGTGCCAGCAGCGTGACAGGGGGATACACTGAAGCTTTCTTT

J gene: TRBJ2-3
V gene: TRBV12-3/TRBV12-4
clone size: .
D gene: TRBD2
CDR3 protein: CASSPTRTSGSTDTQYF
CDR3 DNA: TGTGCCAGCAGTCCCACGAGGACTAGCGGGAGCACAGATACGCAGTATTTT

J gene: TRBJ2-2
V gene: TRBV6-2/TRBV6-3
clone size: .
D gene: TRBD2
CDR3 protein: CASSPLGTSGAGELFF
CDR3 DNA: TGTGCCAGCAGTCCCCTCGGGACTAGCGGGGCCGGGGAGCTGTTTTTT

J gene: TRBJ2-1
V gene: TRBV24-1
clone size: .
D gene: TRBD1
CDR3 protein: CATSDPQRDRTTRHNEQFF
CDR3 DNA: TGTGCCACCAGTGACCCACAACGGGACAGAACGACAAGGCACAATGAGCAGTTCTTC

J gene: TRBJ1-6
V gene: TRBV3-1
clone size: .
D gene: TRBD1
CDR3 protein: CASSQGPGTGTSPLHF
CDR3 DNA: TGTGCCAGCAGCCAAGGGCCCGGGACAGGAACCTCACCCCTCCACTTT

J gene: TRBJ2-3
V gene: TRBV5-1
clone size: few
D gene: TRBD2
CDR3 protein: CASSPNLRLARTDTQYF
CDR3 DNA: TGCGCCAGCAGCCCTAACCTCAGACTAGCACGCACAGATACGCAGTATTTT